This T cell receptor beta chain is drawn from a study of cytomegalovirus exposure and HLA in healthy donors. Study results and limitations: In an earlier analysis, productive rearrangement rates for most beta V segments clustered near 87% or 30%. Overall, approximately 150 TCR beta chains were annotated as cytomegalovirus-associated. Donors were assumed by presence/absence analyses to have roughly uniform sequencing depth.

Regarding this clone: The antigen remains undetermined.

This CDR3 is built from 14 residues. Looked up from germline, CDR1 is KGHSH and CDR2 is LQKENI. The ends were cut back, 2 bases at V and 5 bases at J, with 9 bases in the middle. The study ran its PCR with 60 Vbeta and 13 Jbeta primers. In the original workflow: Later work found tens of millions of unique TCR beta chains, with 9.5 million to 12 million shared. The repertoire was sequenced with immunoSEQ multiplex PCR; TCRdb's copy has only in-frame clones and lacks some. V and J calls and clone size come straight from that table; D and trimming were deduced from the DNA. The sample carries around 200,000 clones, more than 65% recorded once.

The clonotype was recovered from a man over 45 in good health and CMV-seronegative. What was sequenced was PBMCs. V is TRBV18 and J is TRBJ1-4; D may be TRBD1 (5 bases). The CDR3 nucleotides are TGTGCCAGCTCACCAGGCAGGGAAAATGAAAAACTGTTTTTT. Translated, it gives CASSPGRENEKLFF.